This T cell receptor (beta chain) emerged from a study of cytomegalovirus exposure and HLA in healthy donors. In the case of this clone: Its matching antigen is unknown.

Healthy donors of bone marrow made up the group. PCR primers comprised 60 Vbeta and 13 Jbeta primers. Sequenced by immunoSEQ multiplex PCR; TCRdb stores in-frame clones only, minus some. The sample shows approximately 170,000 clones, about 85% of them seen only once. CDR3 length equals 13 residues. V lost 2 bases and J lost 6, with 7 bases in between. CDR1 WSHSY and CDR2 SAAADI come from the germline V gene. Overall study results and limits: V- and J-gene trimming of TCR beta was linked (in a later analysis) to a missense DCLRE1C variant. Highly shared variants forming one cluster were likely a sequencing artifact.

The sequence was collected from a man over 45 in good health and CMV-seropositive. This rearrangement joins TRBV10-2 to TRBJ2-2, with unresolved D. The sample comprised PBMCs. The CDR3 bases are TGCGCCAGCAGTGAGCAGAGCGCCGGGGAGCTGTTTTTT. Protein product: CASSEQSAGELFF.